The TCR beta chain under discussion was sequenced for a study of T cell repertoires in aging, cancer and after chemotherapy. Multiplex touch-down PCR with TRB-A/B primers amplified rearranged V-D-J TRB sequences. Using its own MiXCR run on the multiplex PCR reads, TCRdb lists one record per CDR3 protein. Here the sample spans under 7,000 distinct CDR3 sequences, around a third being singletons. Peripheral blood genomic DNA, not sorted cells or RNA, was the template. Sequenced material: blood. This receptor was taken from a human donor with a blood cancer.

The DNA for the CDR3 is TGCAGTGCTAGAGAGGACCTGAACACTGAAGCTTTCTTT. Protein sequence: CSAREDLNTEAFF. This chain uses TRBV20-1 with TRBJ1-1; the D is unclear. V gave up 0 bases and J gave up 0 bases, with 5 bases separating them. This CDR3 has 13 amino acids. CDR1 DFQATT and CDR2 SNEGSKA come from the germline V gene (reference sequence).